These T cell receptor beta chains were read from a single sample in a study of quantifying T cell responses using KT2 cells. TCRdb reprocessed the UMI-ligation and nested PCR reads with MiXCR, giving one entry per CDR3 protein. The data show roughly 50,000 distinct CDR3 sequences, 9% to 15% seen once. The sample comprised PBMCs spiked with cells of the T cell clone KT2. The source of these receptors is a human donor. Both conserved end residues are part of each CDR3. Fields, in order: J gene, D gene, V gene, clone size, CDR3 DNA, CDR3 protein. A D gene is named only where the DNA matches it firmly. For some rows the clone size is stated as once, few or many, or as a class when expanded; others skip it.

TRBJ1-3	.	TRBV9	few	TGTGCCAGCAGCTCGTACAGGGACCCTTCTGGAAACACCATATATTTT	CASSSYRDPSGNTIYF
TRBJ2-1	TRBD2	TRBV6-2/TRBV6-3	few	TGTGCCAGCAGTTACGACGCGGGAGGCCCGAATGAGCAGTTCTTC	CASSYDAGGPNEQFF
TRBJ2-5	.	TRBV12-3/TRBV12-4	.	TGTGCCAGCAGTTTGGGTATGACCCAGTACTTC	CASSLGMTQYF
TRBJ1-1	TRBD1	TRBV5-1	many	TGCGCCAGCAGCTCAGGACAGGGTTCGAACACTGAAGCTTTCTTT	CASSSGQGSNTEAFF
TRBJ1-1	.	TRBV10-3	few	TGTGCCATCAGTGAGTTGTCGAACACTGAAGCTTTCTTT	CAISELSNTEAFF
TRBJ2-3	.	TRBV10-2	few	TGCGCCAGCGGGTTATTCCGGGCGGGAAGGAGAACAGATACGCAGTATTTT	CASGLFRAGRRTDTQYF
TRBJ1-1	.	TRBV15	.	TGTGCCACCAGCAGAGCTAGGGGTGAGAACACTGAAGCTTTCTTT	CATSRARGENTEAFF
TRBJ2-3	TRBD2	TRBV6-1	medium-sized	TGTGCCAGCAGTGAAACTAGCGGGGGGGCAGATACGCAGTATTTT	CASSETSGGADTQYF
TRBJ1-2	.	TRBV6-6	many	TGTGCCAGCAGTGCTCCCTGGACTAACTATGGCTACACCTTC	CASSAPWTNYGYTF
TRBJ2-7	.	TRBV7-8	.	TGTGCCAGCAGCTATTTGGCGCGGTACGAGCAGTACTTC	CASSYLARYEQYF
TRBJ2-1	TRBD2	TRBV11-3	many	TGTGCCAGCAGCCGCAACGCGGGGGGAATAGTGAATGAGCAGTTCTTC	CASSRNAGGIVNEQFF
TRBJ1-1	.	TRBV6-1	many	TGTGCCAGCAGTGAAGTGTGGCAGAACACTGAAGCTTTCTTT	CASSEVWQNTEAFF
TRBJ2-5	.	TRBV30	.	TGTGCCTGGAGTGGGGGGGCGACAGAGACCCAGTACTTC	CAWSGGATETQYF
TRBJ2-1	TRBD2	TRBV20-1	many	TGCAGTGCTAGAGACCCCAACCACTCCGTGGGGACTAGCGGGAGTTCGGAGTTCTTC	CSARDPNHSVGTSGSSEFF
TRBJ2-3	.	TRBV6-4	medium-sized	TGTGCCAGCAGTGAGGACTCAGAGGGGACGCAGTATTTT	CASSEDSEGTQYF
TRBJ1-2	.	TRBV2	few	TGTGCCAGCAAGACGAACAGGCGCTCTAACTATGGCTACACCTTC	CASKTNRRSNYGYTF
TRBJ1-2	.	TRBV5-1	few	TGCGCCAGCAGCTTGGGGGGACAATCGCTCTATGGCTACACCTTC	CASSLGGQSLYGYTF
TRBJ2-7	TRBD2	TRBV29-1	many	TGCAGCGTCGAGGCGGGGGTCGAGCAGTACTTC	CSVEAGVEQYF
TRBJ1-5	.	TRBV12-3/TRBV12-4	few	TGTGCCAGCAGTTCTACAGCTAGCAATCAGCCCCAGCATTTT	CASSSTASNQPQHF
TRBJ2-1	TRBD2	TRBV29-1	few	TGCAGCACCGAACCAGCGGGGAGAACCTACAATGAGCAGTTCTTC	CSTEPAGRTYNEQFF
TRBJ2-1	TRBD2	TRBV27	few	TGTGCCAGCAGTTTTAGCGGGGGGGCTTACAATGAGCAGTTCTTC	CASSFSGGAYNEQFF
TRBJ1-1	TRBD1	TRBV30	few	TGTGCCTGCCGGACAGGGAGCGGAATGAACACTGAAGCTTTCTTT	CACRTGSGMNTEAFF
TRBJ1-5	TRBD1	TRBV7-6	few	TGTGCCAGCAGCTCAGGGACAGGCCATCAGCCCCAGCATTTT	CASSSGTGHQPQHF
TRBJ2-3	.	TRBV9	.	TGTGCCAGCAGCGTAGGGACATCCTTCACAGATACGCAGTATTTT	CASSVGTSFTDTQYF
TRBJ1-1	.	TRBV29-1	few	TGCAGCGTTGAAAAGGGGTGGGACACTGAAGCTTTCTTT	CSVEKGWDTEAFF
TRBJ2-1	TRBD1	TRBV9	.	TGTGCCAGCAGCTCCCGAGAGGGGGCCTCCTACAATGAGCAGTTCTTC	CASSSREGASYNEQFF
TRBJ2-1	TRBD2	TRBV6-6	.	TGTGCCAGCTTGACTAGCGGGGGGGGGTACAATGAGCAGTTCTTC	CASLTSGGGYNEQFF
TRBJ2-7	TRBD1	TRBV2	few	TGTGCCAGCAGGAGGGACAGGGGAACCTACGAGCAGTACTTC	CASRRDRGTYEQYF
TRBJ2-1	.	TRBV12-3/TRBV12-4	many	TGTGCCAGCATGGAAGTCAATGAGCAGTTCTTC	CASMEVNEQFF
TRBJ1-1	.	TRBV6-5	.	TGTGCCAGCAGTTCACGCCGGGCCGGGGACACTGAAGCTTTCTTT	CASSSRRAGDTEAFF
TRBJ2-3	.	TRBV6-6	few	TGTGCCAGCAGTTACGATCGGCGGGATACAGATACGCAGTATTTT	CASSYDRRDTDTQYF
TRBJ2-2	TRBD2	TRBV20-1	few	TGCAGTGCTAGACTAGCGGGAGACACCGGGGAGCTGTTTTTT	CSARLAGDTGELFF
TRBJ2-3	TRBD1	TRBV18	.	TGTGCCAGCTCACCAGAAACAGGGGACAACACAGATACGCAGTATTTT	CASSPETGDNTDTQYF
TRBJ1-5	TRBD1	TRBV7-9	many	TGTGCCAGCAGCTTGACAGGGCACCAGCCCCAGCATTTT	CASSLTGHQPQHF
TRBJ1-5	.	TRBV9	.	TGTGCCAGCAGCGGTAGAGGAGACACCCTGCAGCCCCAGCATTTT	CASSGRGDTLQPQHF
TRBJ2-3	TRBD2	TRBV5-1	few	TGCGCCAGCAGCTCCGGGACTAGCGCCAGCACAGATACGCAGTATTTT	CASSSGTSASTDTQYF
TRBJ2-1	.	TRBV4-1	.	TGCGCCAGCAGTGAGACAGATGAGCAGTTCTTC	CASSETDEQFF
TRBJ2-3	.	TRBV5-1	many	TGCGCCAGCAGCCCGAATTATCAGGGTGGCGCAGATACGCAGTATTTT	CASSPNYQGGADTQYF
TRBJ2-1	TRBD1	TRBV5-5	many	TGTGCCAGCAGCGGGACAGGTAGCTCCTACAATGAGCAGTTCTTC	CASSGTGSSYNEQFF
TRBJ1-4	.	TRBV12-3/TRBV12-4	few	TGTGCCAGCAGGAAGGTTTCGGGTAATGAAAAACTGTTTTTT	CASRKVSGNEKLFF
TRBJ2-1	.	TRBV7-2	.	TGTGCCAGCAGCCCGCGGTTTGATACGAACTCCTACAATGAGCAGTTCTTC	CASSPRFDTNSYNEQFF
TRBJ1-1	TRBD1	TRBV13	few	TGTGCCAGCAGCCACAGGGACAGGGGGACTGAAGCTTTCTTT	CASSHRDRGTEAFF
TRBJ1-1	.	TRBV5-1	.	TGCGCCAGCAGCTTGGCTGGGATAGCTTTCTTT	CASSLAGIAFF
TRBJ1-4	.	TRBV29-1	few	TGCAGCGGGGGAGATAATCTGGGTGAAAAACTGTTTTTT	CSGGDNLGEKLFF
TRBJ2-3	TRBD2	TRBV7-2	many	TGTGCCAGCAGCTTAGAGGTAGCGGGAGGGTCAGATACGCAGTATTTT	CASSLEVAGGSDTQYF
TRBJ2-7	TRBD1	TRBV4-3	few	TGCGCCAGCAGCCACGGGACAGGTGATACCTACGAGCAGTACTTC	CASSHGTGDTYEQYF
TRBJ1-3	TRBD1	TRBV12-3/TRBV12-4	.	TGTGCCAGCAGTCCCGGGACAGCCACAACAACCATATATTTT	CASSPGTATTTIYF
TRBJ2-7	.	TRBV13	few	TGTGCCAGCAGCGCGCAGGAGTGGTCCTACGAGCAGTACTTC	CASSAQEWSYEQYF
TRBJ1-2	.	TRBV4-3	large	TGCGCCAGCAGCCAAGAGCTGCAGGGGCTCTATGGCTACACCTTC	CASSQELQGLYGYTF
TRBJ1-6	TRBD1	TRBV5-4	.	TGTGCCAGCAGCTTTCGCGGCAGGGGGCCAAGCTCCTATAATTCACCCCTCCACTTT	CASSFRGRGPSSYNSPLHF